One T cell receptor beta chain is described in this entry. This entry belongs to a study of read filtering for tumor transcriptome and immune sequencing. At the time of active disease, bone marrow was collected from every patient. The library was built from 400 ng RNA with molecular barcoded adaptors for alpha/delta and beta/gamma chains. TCRdb reanalysed the reads using MiXCR and keeps one entry per CDR3 protein. The repertoire holds 19,000 or so distinct CDR3 sequences, with 22% as singletons. Sequencing input: a population of CD138-negative cells sorted from bone marrow. This receptor was identified in a donor aged 40 or older with multiple myeloma.

CDR3 in amino acids: CSAGGRVEDTQYF. In DNA form, the CDR3 reads TGCAGTGCGGGCGGGAGGGTGGAAGATACGCAGTATTTT. The rearrangement joins TRBV20-1 to TRBJ2-3; 9 nucleotides agree with TRBD2. Germline CDR1 reads DFQATT; CDR2 reads SNEGSKA (reference sequence). This CDR3 contains 13 residues. V dropped 6 bases and J dropped 5; count of bases not matched to a gene: 6.